The rows below give T cell receptor beta chains drawn from one sample of a study of T-cell reconstitution after alpha-beta-depleted transplantation in children. In TCRdb, the PCR reads were re-called with MiXCR into one record per CDR3 protein. The sample includes 670,000 or so distinct CDR3 sequences, 13% of them seen just once. The specimen comprised PBMCs, sampled before TCRalphabeta/CD19-depleted stem cell transplant. The receptor source for this set is a girl aged 2 to 10 with congenital amegakaryocytic thrombocytopenia, due to receive a stem cell transplant. Both conserved end residues are part of each CDR3. A D gene is named only where the DNA matches it firmly. Clone size appears in some rows only: once, few, many, or a class for an expanded clone.

TRBV6-1	TRBJ2-7	.	few	TGTGCCAGCAAGGGCTTTTACGGGGAAACTTTCTACGAGCAGTACTTC	CASKGFYGETFYEQYF
TRBV29-1	TRBJ1-4	.	few	TGCAGCGTTGAGGTTATGGCGTTTGAAAAACTGTTTTTT	CSVEVMAFEKLFF
TRBV5-1	TRBJ2-2	.	many	TGCGCCAGCAGCACGGCGGCCGTGACACTTACCACTAACACCGGGGAGCTGTTTTTT	CASSTAAVTLTTNTGELFF
TRBV5-1	TRBJ2-1	TRBD2	few	TGCGCCAGCAGCTTGGTTTTGAGCGGGAGTGCAAATGAGCAGTTCTTC	CASSLVLSGSANEQFF
TRBV20-1	TRBJ2-5	.	few	TGCAGTGCTAGAAGTCCTCAAGAGACCCAGTACTTC	CSARSPQETQYF
TRBV7-2	TRBJ2-2	.	few	TGTGCCAGCAGCTACCCCCTAGACAGGACCGGGGAGCTGTTTTTT	CASSYPLDRTGELFF
TRBV15	TRBJ2-1	TRBD2	.	TGTGCCACCAGCAGAGTTAGCGGGACAAACAATGAGCAGTTCTTC	CATSRVSGTNNEQFF
TRBV28	TRBJ1-6	.	many	TGTGCCAGCAGTCCCGGGGAGGATTATTCACCCCTCCACTTT	CASSPGEDYSPLHF
TRBV7-9	TRBJ1-2	TRBD1	many	TGTGTGTTTGAGGGGGCGGACTATGGCTACACCTTC	CVFEGADYGYTF
TRBV18	TRBJ2-6	.	few	TGTGCCAGCTCACCCTTCGTCGACTCTGGGGCCAACGTCCTGACTTTC	CASSPFVDSGANVLTF
TRBV7-8	TRBJ2-5	.	.	TGTGCCAGCAGAGGTCTAGCGCGTAGACTCCAAGAGACCCAGTACTTC	CASRGLARRLQETQYF
TRBV6-5	TRBJ1-1	.	few	TGTGCCAGCAGTTATGCGACAGCAACGAACACTGAAGCTTTCTTT	CASSYATATNTEAFF